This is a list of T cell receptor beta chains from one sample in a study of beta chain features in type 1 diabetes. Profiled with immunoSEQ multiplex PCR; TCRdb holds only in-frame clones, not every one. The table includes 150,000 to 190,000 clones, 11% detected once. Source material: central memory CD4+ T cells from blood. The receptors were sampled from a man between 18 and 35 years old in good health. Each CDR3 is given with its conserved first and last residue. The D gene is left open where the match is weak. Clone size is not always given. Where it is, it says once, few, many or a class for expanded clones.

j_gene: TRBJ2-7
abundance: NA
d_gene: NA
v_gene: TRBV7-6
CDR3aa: CASSPSRTTAYEQYF
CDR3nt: TGTGCCAGCAGCCCCTCCAGGACCACGGCCTACGAGCAGTACTTC

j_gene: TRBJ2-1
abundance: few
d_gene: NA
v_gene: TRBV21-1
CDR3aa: CASVWRFSGRHEQFF
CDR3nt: TGTGCCAGCGTTTGGAGGTTTAGCGGGAGGCACGAGCAGTTCTTC

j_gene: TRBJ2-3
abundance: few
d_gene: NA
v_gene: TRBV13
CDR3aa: CASSTRTGTDTQYF
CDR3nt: TGTGCCAGCAGCACGCGGACTGGCACAGATACGCAGTATTTT

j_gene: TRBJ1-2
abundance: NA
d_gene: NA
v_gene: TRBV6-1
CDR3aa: CASNKEGGYGYTF
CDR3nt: TGTGCCAGCAACAAAGAGGGTGGCTATGGCTACACCTTC

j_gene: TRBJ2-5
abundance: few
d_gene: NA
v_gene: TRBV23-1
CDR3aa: CASSQSRERSRLQETQYF
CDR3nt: TGCGCCAGCAGTCAATCGAGGGAGAGATCCCGCTTGCAAGAGACCCAGTACTTC

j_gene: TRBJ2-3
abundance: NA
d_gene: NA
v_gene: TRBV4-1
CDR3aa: CASSQEGTDTQYF
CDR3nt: TGCGCCAGCAGCCAAGAAGGGACAGATACGCAGTATTTT

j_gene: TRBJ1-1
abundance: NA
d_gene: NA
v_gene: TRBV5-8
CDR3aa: CASSFQGGNTEAFF
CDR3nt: TGTGCCAGCAGCTTCCAGGGAGGGAACACTGAAGCTTTCTTT

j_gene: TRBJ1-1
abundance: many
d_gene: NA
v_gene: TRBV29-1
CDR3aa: CSVGFGRKNTEAFF
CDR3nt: TGCAGCGTAGGATTCGGACGGAAGAACACTGAAGCTTTCTTT

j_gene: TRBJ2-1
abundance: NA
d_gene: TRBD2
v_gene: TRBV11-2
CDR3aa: CASSLGSSGYNEQFF
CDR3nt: TGTGCCAGCAGCTTAGGTTCTAGCGGATACAATGAGCAGTTCTTC

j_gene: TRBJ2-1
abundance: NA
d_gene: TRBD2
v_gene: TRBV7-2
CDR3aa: CASSPPGLPNNEQFF
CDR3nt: TGTGCCAGCAGCCCGCCGGGACTACCTAACAATGAGCAGTTCTTC

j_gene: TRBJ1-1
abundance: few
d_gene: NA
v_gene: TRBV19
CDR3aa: CASRPWSSADGGHTEAFF
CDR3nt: TGTGCCAGTAGACCCTGGAGCTCCGCCGACGGTGGCCACACTGAAGCTTTCTTT

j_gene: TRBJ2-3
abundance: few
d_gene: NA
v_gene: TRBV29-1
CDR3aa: CSVLRGGTDTQYF
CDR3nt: TGCAGCGTTCTGAGGGGAGGCACAGATACGCAGTATTTT

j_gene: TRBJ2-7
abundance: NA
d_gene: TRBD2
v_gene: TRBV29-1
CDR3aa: CSVSYSGPGGEQYF
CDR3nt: TGCAGCGTCTCTTATAGCGGGCCCGGGGGGGAGCAGTACTTC

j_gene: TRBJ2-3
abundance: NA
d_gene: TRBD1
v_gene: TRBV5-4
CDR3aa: CASSKTGGTDTQYF
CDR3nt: TGTGCCAGCAGCAAGACAGGGGGCACAGATACGCAGTATTTT

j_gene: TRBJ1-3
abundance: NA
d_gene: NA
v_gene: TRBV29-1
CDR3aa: CSVVPGGNTIYF
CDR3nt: TGCAGCGTGGTTCCGGGTGGAAACACCATATATTTT

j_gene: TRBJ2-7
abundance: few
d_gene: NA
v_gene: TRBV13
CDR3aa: CASSFRQVSYEQYF
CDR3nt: TGTGCCAGCAGCTTCCGACAGGTCTCCTACGAGCAGTACTTC

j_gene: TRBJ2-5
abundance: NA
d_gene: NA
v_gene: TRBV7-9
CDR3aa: CASAWIQETQYF
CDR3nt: TGTGCCAGCGCTTGGATCCAAGAGACCCAGTACTTC

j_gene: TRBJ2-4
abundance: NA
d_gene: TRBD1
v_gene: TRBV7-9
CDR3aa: CASSPGTEAKNIQYF
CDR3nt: TGTGCCAGCAGCCCGGGGACAGAAGCCAAAAACATTCAGTACTTC

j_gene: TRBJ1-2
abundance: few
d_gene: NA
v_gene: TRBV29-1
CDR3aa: CSVESWGWGYTF
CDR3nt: TGCAGCGTTGAAAGTTGGGGGTGGGGCTACACCTTC

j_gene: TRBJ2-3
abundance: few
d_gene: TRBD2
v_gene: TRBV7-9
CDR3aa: CASSSTSGSGTDTQYF
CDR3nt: TGTGCCAGCAGCTCTACTAGCGGGAGTGGAACAGATACGCAGTATTTT

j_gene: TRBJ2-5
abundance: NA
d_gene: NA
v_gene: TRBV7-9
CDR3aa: CASSLGLKETQYF
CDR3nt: TGTGCCAGCAGCTTAGGGCTAAAAGAGACCCAGTACTTC

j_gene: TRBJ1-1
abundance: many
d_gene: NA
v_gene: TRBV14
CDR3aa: CASSLPEAFF
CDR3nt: TGTGCCAGCAGCCTGCCTGAAGCTTTCTTT

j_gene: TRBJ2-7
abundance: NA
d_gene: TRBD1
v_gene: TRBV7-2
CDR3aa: CASSLGGQGHEQYF
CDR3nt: TGTGCCAGCAGCTTAGGGGGACAGGGCCACGAGCAGTACTTC

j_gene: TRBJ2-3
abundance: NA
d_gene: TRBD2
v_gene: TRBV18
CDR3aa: CASREREAGTDTQYF
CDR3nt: TGTGCCAGCCGGGAGCGGGAGGCGGGCACAGATACGCAGTATTTT

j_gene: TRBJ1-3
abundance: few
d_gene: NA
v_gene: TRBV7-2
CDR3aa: CASSLRANSGNTIYF
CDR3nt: TGTGCCAGCAGCTTAAGGGCAAACTCTGGAAACACCATATATTTT

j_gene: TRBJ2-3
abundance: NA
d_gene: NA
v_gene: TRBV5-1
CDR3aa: CASSSGASTDTQYF
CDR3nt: TGCGCCAGCAGCTCTGGTGCTAGCACAGATACGCAGTATTTT

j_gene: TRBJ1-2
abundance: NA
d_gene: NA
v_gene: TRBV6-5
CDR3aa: CASSYAQGINYGYTF
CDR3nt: TGTGCCAGCAGTTACGCCCAGGGAATTAACTATGGCTACACCTTC

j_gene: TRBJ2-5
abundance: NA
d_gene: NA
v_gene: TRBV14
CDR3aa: CASSQVGRNQETQYF
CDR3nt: TGTGCCAGCAGCCAAGTAGGTCGGAACCAAGAGACCCAGTACTTC

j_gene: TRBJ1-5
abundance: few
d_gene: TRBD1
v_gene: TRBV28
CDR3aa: CASSSGQGTDQPQHF
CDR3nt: TGTGCCAGCAGTTCGGGACAGGGGACGGATCAGCCCCAGCATTTT

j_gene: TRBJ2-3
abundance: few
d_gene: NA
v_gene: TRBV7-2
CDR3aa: CASSLDGPDTQYF
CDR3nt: TGTGCCAGCAGCTTAGACGGGCCAGATACGCAGTATTTT

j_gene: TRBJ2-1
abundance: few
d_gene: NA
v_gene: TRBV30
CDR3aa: CAWRVFGGYNEQFF
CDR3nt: TGTGCCTGGAGAGTGTTTGGGGGCTACAATGAGCAGTTCTTC

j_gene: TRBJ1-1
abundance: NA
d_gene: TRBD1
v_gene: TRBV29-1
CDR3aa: CSGKTGLNTEAFF
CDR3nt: TGCAGCGGCAAGACAGGGTTGAACACTGAAGCTTTCTTT

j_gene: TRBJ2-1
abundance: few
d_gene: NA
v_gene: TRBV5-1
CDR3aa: CASSQQTGTYNEQFF
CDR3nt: TGCGCCAGCAGCCAACAGACTGGGACCTACAATGAGCAGTTCTTC